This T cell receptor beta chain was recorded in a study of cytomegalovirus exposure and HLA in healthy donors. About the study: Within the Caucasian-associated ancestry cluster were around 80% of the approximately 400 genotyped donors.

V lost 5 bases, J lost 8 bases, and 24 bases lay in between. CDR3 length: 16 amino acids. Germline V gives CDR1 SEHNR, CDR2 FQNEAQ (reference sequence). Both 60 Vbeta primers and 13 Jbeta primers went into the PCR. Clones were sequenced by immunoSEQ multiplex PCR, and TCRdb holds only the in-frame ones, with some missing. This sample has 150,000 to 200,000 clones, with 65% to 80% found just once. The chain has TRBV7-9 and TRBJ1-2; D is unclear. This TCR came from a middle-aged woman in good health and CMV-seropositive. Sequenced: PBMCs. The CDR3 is CASSEVRPGTRWGYTF. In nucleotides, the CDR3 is TGTGCCAGCAGCGAGGTTCGACCCGGCACTCGTTGGGGCTACACCTTC.